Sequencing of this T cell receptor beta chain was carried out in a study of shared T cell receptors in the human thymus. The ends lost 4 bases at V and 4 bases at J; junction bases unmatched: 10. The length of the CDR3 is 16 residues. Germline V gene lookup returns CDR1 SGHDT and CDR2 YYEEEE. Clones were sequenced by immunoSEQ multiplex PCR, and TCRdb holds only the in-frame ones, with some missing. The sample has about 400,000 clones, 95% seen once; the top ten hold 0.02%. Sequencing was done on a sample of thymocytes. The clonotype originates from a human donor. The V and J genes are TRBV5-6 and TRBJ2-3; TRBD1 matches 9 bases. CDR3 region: CASSLGSGQGPDTQYF. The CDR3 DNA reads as TGTGCCAGCAGCCTCGGGTCGGGACAGGGACCAGATACGCAGTATTTT.